This T cell receptor (beta chain) is from a study of CD8 T cells in ankylosing spondylitis. The ends lost 5 bases at V and 9 bases at J; junction bases unmatched: 20. Per germline, CDR1 SGHAT and CDR2 FQNNGV. This CDR3 is built from 18 residues. In the case of this clonotype: Its antigen is not identified.

The study's findings and limits: CD8+ by phenotype, disease-linked clones were relatively rare in peripheral blood. There was a TCR beta motif, made of 7 to 9 highly homologous variants, that appeared characteristic of ankylosing spondylitis blood. Significant enrichment of disease-linked clones was reported in matched ankylosing spondylitis synovial fluid.

TCR beta libraries were made by quantitative 5'-RACE with molecular barcodes. TCRdb reprocessed the 5' RACE reads with MiXCR, giving one entry per CDR3 protein. Of fewer than 450,000 distinct CDR3 sequences in the sample, roughly 17% were seen once. The clonotype comes from a male donor with ankylosing spondylitis. This chain uses TRBV11-2 with TRBJ2-5; 11 positions agree with TRBD2. The specimen sequenced was blood, either unsorted or a sorted T cell fraction (not recorded which). DNA of the CDR3: TGTGCCAGCAGCCGCCGACTAGCGGGACAGCCCGGAATAAAGCCCCAGTACTTC. Translated, it gives CASSRRLAGQPGIKPQYF.